The 28 T cell receptor beta chains below come from one sample, sequenced in a study of shared clonotypes between healthy human individuals (dated by TCRdb to the early 2020s). Receptor libraries were prepared by the immunoSEQ multiplex PCR assay. This immuneACCESS table, as held by TCRdb, lists in-frame sequences with V and J called but not all clones. Of the missing ones, under half trace to an unresolved V gene in checked studies; the others have no known cause. The sample table holds around 940,000 clones, of which less than 85% were seen once. The leading ten clones occupy about 1.5% of the sample. Input material: memory CD4+ T cells sorted from blood. The cell subset or site label corresponds to: CD45RA-negative fraction. These receptors came from a man aged 18 to 29 in good health.

The chain is built from TRBV25-1 and TRBJ2-3; the match to TRBD2 covers 9 bases. Germline CDR1 reads MGHDK; CDR2 reads SYGVNS. Germline trimming cut 5 bases from V and 1 base from J; bases unmatched to any gene: 4. The CDR3 is 15 residues long. The CDR3 loop is CASSKGLAGTDTQYF. DNA for the CDR3: TGTGCCAGCAGTAAGGGACTAGCTGGCACAGATACGCAGTATTTT.

J is TRBJ2-2 and V is TRBV5-1; D is perhaps TRBD1 (6 bases). V gave up 3 bases and J gave up 7 bases, with 13 bases separating them. The length of the CDR3 is 14 residues. The germline CDR1 and CDR2 sequences are SGHRS and YFSETQ. CDR3 loop: CASSSGQTNGELFF. The CDR3 DNA is TGCGCCAGCAGCTCAGGACAGACCAACGGGGAGCTGTTTTTT.

V and J are TRBV10-3 and TRBJ2-1; 9 nucleotides match TRBD2. The CDR3 covers 15 residues. Germline values: CDR1 ENHRY, CDR2 SYGVKD. Germline trimming cut 4 bases from V and 8 bases from J; bases unmatched to any gene: 9. DNA of the CDR3: TGTGCCATCAGTGGGAAAGGGACTAGCATAGATGAGCAGTTCTTC. Amino acid sequence: CAISGKGTSIDEQFF.

This chain uses TRBV6-1 with TRBJ2-7, with D maybe TRBD1 (5 bases). The V and J ends lost 8 bases and 5 bases respectively, with 16 bases between them. The CDR3 consists of 13 residues. Per the germline V gene, CDR1 is MNHNS and CDR2 is SASEGT. CDR3 bases: TGTGCCAGCCGAATATCAGGGAACCACGAGCAGTACTTC. Amino acid sequence: CASRISGNHEQYF.

This chain joins TRBV9 and TRBJ2-2, with 8 bases identical to TRBD2. Germline trimming cut 4 bases from V and 5 bases from J; bases unmatched to any gene: 10. The germline V gene has CDR1 SGDLS and CDR2 YYNGEE. This CDR3 contains 16 residues. This chain's CDR3 is CASSPRPGGETGELFF. CDR3 nucleotide sequence: TGTGCCAGCAGCCCCCGTCCGGGAGGGGAGACCGGGGAGCTGTTTTTT.

This clone showed up just once. V is TRBV27 and J is TRBJ2-3, with TRBD1 identical over 8 bases. Germline V gene data show CDR1 as MNHEY and CDR2 as SMNVEV (reference sequence). The CDR3 is 17 residues long. V lost 2 bases to trimming and J lost 1 base; unmatched junction nucleotides: 8. The CDR3: CASSLAQGAYRTDTQYF. The CDR3 region has the DNA TGTGCCAGCAGTTTAGCGCAGGGGGCTTATCGCACAGATACGCAGTATTTT.

The chain is built from TRBV25-1 and TRBJ2-7, with 8 bases aligning to TRBD2. V dropped 3 bases and J dropped 3; count of bases not matched to a gene: 7. Germline V gives CDR1 MGHDK, CDR2 SYGVNS. This CDR3 has 15 residues. The CDR3 DNA is TGTGCCAGCAGTGACGCTCGGGGGGGGAACTACGAGCAGTACTTC. Its protein is CASSDARGGNYEQYF.

This clone was detected a few times. This rearrangement joins TRBV5-6 to TRBJ1-1; D is perhaps TRBD1 (5 bases). Deletions cut 0 bases from V and 7 bases from J, with 10 bases between. The CDR3 has 13 amino acids. Looked up from germline, CDR1 is SGHDT and CDR2 is YYEEEE. The CDR3 here is CASSLGRRGEAFF. The CDR3 bases are TGTGCCAGCAGCTTGGGGAGGAGGGGTGAAGCTTTCTTT.

This clone was seen a single time. The J gene is TRBJ2-7, the V gene TRBV7-2; no clear D. The germline gives CDR1 SGHTA, CDR2 FQGNSA. The CDR3 sequence is 14 residues long. V was pared by 1 base and J by 0 bases, with 7 bases between. The CDR3 sequence is CASSLDGSSYEQYF. The CDR3 nucleotides read TGTGCCAGCAGCTTAGATGGGTCCTCCTACGAGCAGTACTTC.

This clone has more than one count but fewer than ten. The chain joins TRBV5-8 to TRBJ2-6; possible D gene TRBD1, 6 bases. Germline CDR1 is SGHTS and CDR2 is YDEGEE. V gave up 4 bases and J gave up 2 bases, with 19 bases separating them. The length of the CDR3 is 18 residues. The CDR3 bases are TGTGCCAGCAGCCTATACAGGGTAGACCTTGCTGGGGCCAACGTCCTGACTTTC. This translates into CASSLYRVDLAGANVLTF.

This clone appeared a few times. V and J are TRBV30 and TRBJ1-1, with D possibly matching TRBD1 (5 bases). V shed 7 bases and J shed 10 bases, with 22 bases lying between them. Germline-derived CDR1 and CDR2 are GTSNPN and SVGIG (reference sequence). This CDR3 spans 13 amino acids. CDR3 residues: CAFGLGVAGVAFF. CDR3 coding DNA: TGTGCCTTTGGACTAGGCGTTGCGGGGGTAGCTTTCTTT.

Details on this clone: One junction end disagrees with the germline gene, perhaps due to a read error. The genes are TRBV7-7 and TRBJ1-3; TRBD1 aligns across 10 bases. Looked up from germline, CDR1 is SSHAT and CDR2 is FNYEAQ (reference sequence). The CDR3 consists of 15 residues. The CDR3, as DNA: TGTGCTAGCAGCGCAGGGACAGGGGCCGGAAACACCATATATTTT. Protein sequence: CASSAGTGAGNTIYF.

The V gene is TRBV27, the J gene TRBJ1-2; TRBD1 agrees at 8 bases. CDR1 is MNHEY, CDR2 SMNVEV, per germline (reference sequence). Unmatched junction bases numbered 9, after V lost 5 bases and J lost 4 bases. The CDR3 is made up of 15 amino acids. CDR3 coding DNA: TGTGCCAGCAGTCCCTATAAACAGGGGGGCTATGGCTACACCTTC. Translating it yields CASSPYKQGGYGYTF.

Concerning this clone: A much larger clone differs from this one at a single base, so this may be a read error. This CDR3 reads CASSLSRNTEAFF. In DNA form, the CDR3 reads TGTGCCAGCAGCTTAAGCAGGAACACTGAAGCTTTCTTT. V usage is TRBV7-6 and J usage is TRBJ1-1; D remains ambiguous. Trimming took off 2 bases at V and 1 base at J, with 5 bases between the two ends. This CDR3 is built from 13 residues. Germline values: CDR1 SGHVS, CDR2 FNYEAQ. Based on the CDR3 plus reference TRBV7-6 and TRBJ1-1, the full variable domain is GAGVSQSPRYKVTKRGQDVALRCDPISGHVSLYWYRQALGQGPEFLTYFNYEAQQDKSGLPNDRFSAERPEGSISTLTIQRTEQRDSAMYRCASSLSRNTEAFFGQGTRLTVV.

The V and J genes are TRBV25-1 and TRBJ1-2; D call uncertain. Trimming pared 3 bases from V and 4 bases from J, leaving 12 bases between. The CDR3 is 14 residues long. Germline CDR1 reads MGHDK; CDR2 reads SYGVNS. CDR3: CASSDYKGFYGYTF. The CDR3 nucleotides are TGTGCCAGCAGTGATTATAAGGGTTTCTATGGCTACACCTTC.

The chain combines TRBV5-1 with TRBJ1-2; no clear D gene. Looked up from germline, CDR1 is SGHRS and CDR2 is YFSETQ. V gave up 2 bases and J gave up 6 bases, with 11 bases separating them. The CDR3 covers 13 residues. The CDR3 loop is CASSFAGMDGYTF. CDR3 sequence (DNA): TGCGCCAGCAGCTTTGCGGGGATGGATGGCTACACCTTC.

This clone was found once. V gene TRBV27 combines with J gene TRBJ2-1, with D possibly TRBD1 on 6 matching bases. V lost 6 bases and J 0 bases, leaving 15 bases between the germline ends. The germline CDR1 and CDR2 sequences are MNHEY and SMNVEV (reference sequence). The CDR3 sequence is 16 residues long. Written as DNA, the CDR3 is TGTGCCAGCAGAACCGCCAGGGGTAGCTCCTACAATGAGCAGTTCTTC. It is translated as CASRTARGSSYNEQFF.

The chain links TRBV2 to TRBJ2-1; unclear D gene. Germline CDR1 and CDR2: SNHLY and FYNNEI. Trimming cost V 3 bases and J 9 bases, with 18 bases left between them. CDR3 length: 15 residues. The DNA for the CDR3 is TGTGCCAGCAGTGAGCAAAGGACCACGCCAAGTGAGCAGTTCTTC. Its protein product is CASSEQRTTPSEQFF.

This sequence joins TRBV30 and TRBJ2-7, with a tentative D call TRBD1 (5 bases). This CDR3 region has 12 residues. V was pared by 6 bases and J by 0 bases, with 9 bases between. CDR1 is GTSNPN and CDR2 is SVGIG in the germline V gene (reference sequence). CDR3 loop: CACKTASYEQYF. The CDR3 coding sequence is TGTGCCTGCAAGACAGCCTCCTACGAGCAGTACTTC.

This chain connects TRBV4-1 to TRBJ2-2; D may be TRBD1 (6 bases). The CDR3 spans 16 residues. The germline V gene has CDR1 MGHRA and CDR2 YSYEKL. Between the trimmed V and J ends, which lost 6 bases and 4 bases, there was a span of 18 bases. As DNA, the CDR3 is TGCGCCAGCAGACCGATAGGGGACAAAGGCACCGGGGAGCTGTTTTTT. Its translation: CASRPIGDKGTGELFF.

This clone was counted between two and nine times. This chain connects TRBV6-1 to TRBJ2-7, with D possibly TRBD1 on 6 matching bases. Deletions cut 9 bases from V and 2 bases from J, with 17 bases between. Germline CDR1 is MNHNS and CDR2 is SASEGT. The CDR3 contains 14 residues. The CDR3 spells CASTPGTKPYEQYF. In nucleotides, the CDR3 is TGTGCCAGTACTCCCGGGACAAAACCCTACGAGCAGTACTTC.

The CDR3 sequence is CAISQGPRDGYTF. CDR3 nucleotides: TGTGCCATCAGTCAAGGCCCAAGGGATGGCTACACCTTC. The rearrangement uses TRBV10-3 and TRBJ1-2; no clear D gene. The CDR3 sequence is 13 residues long. The ends were cut back, 5 bases at V and 6 bases at J, with 13 bases in the middle. Germline CDR1 is ENHRY and CDR2 is SYGVKD.

V is TRBV5-1 and J is TRBJ1-5; D unresolved. Trimming took off 0 bases at V and 6 bases at J, with 13 bases between the two ends. The CDR3 is 15 amino acids. Looked up from germline, CDR1 is SGHRS and CDR2 is YFSETQ. The CDR3 loop is CASSLAGGTGQPQHF. The CDR3 DNA follows: TGCGCCAGCAGCTTGGCCGGAGGTACCGGTCAGCCCCAGCATTTT.

Remarks on this clone: A much larger clone differs from this one at a single base, so this may be a read error. The gene calls are TRBV7-8 and TRBJ1-1; D remains ambiguous. The CDR3 is 11 residues long. The germline CDR1 and CDR2 sequences are SGHVS and FQNEAQ. With 5 bases removed from V and 2 bases from J, the gap between germline ends came to 3 bases. CDR3: CASSGNTEAFF. DNA for the CDR3: TGTGCCAGCAGCGGTAACACTGAAGCTTTCTTT.

This chain connects TRBV6-1 to TRBJ1-3; tentatively, D is TRBD1 (5 bases). V was cut by 8 bases and J by 0 bases, with 11 bases left in between. In germline, CDR1 is MNHNS, CDR2 SASEGT. CDR3 length: 14 residues. The DNA of the CDR3 is TGTGCCAGCTTGCGACAGCTCTCTGGAAACACCATATATTTT. It translates to CASLRQLSGNTIYF.

The CDR3 DNA is TGTGCCAGCAGCTTTACAGGGACCCCCTATAATTCACCCCTCCACTTT. It is translated as CASSFTGTPYNSPLHF. J is TRBJ1-6 and V is TRBV7-2; a possible D gene is TRBD1 (6 bases). Germline CDR1 and CDR2: SGHTA and FQGNSA. With 3 bases removed from V and 2 bases from J, the gap between germline ends came to 11 bases. The CDR3 runs 16 residues. Complete variable domain (other parts from reference TRBV7-2 and TRBJ1-6): GAGVSQSPSNKVTEKGKDVELRCDPISGHTALYWYRQSLGQGLEFLIYFQGNSAPDKSGLPSDRFSAERTGGSVSTLTIQRTQQEDSAVYLCASSFTGTPYNSPLHFGNGTRLTVT.

Comments on this clone: Other DNA sequences in the same sample also yield this CDR3. The chain recombines TRBV5-1 with TRBJ2-5; D uncertain. V was clipped by 0 bases and J by 1 base, with 7 bases between them. The CDR3 length is 14 residues. CDR1 and CDR2 (germline): SGHRS, YFSETQ. The CDR3 sequence: CASSLGAGQETQYF. Here the CDR3 DNA reads TGCGCCAGCAGCTTGGGGGCAGGCCAAGAGACCCAGTACTTC.

This rearrangement joins TRBV28 to TRBJ2-3; possible D gene TRBD1, 5 bases. Per germline, CDR1 MDHEN and CDR2 SYDVKM. The ends were cut back, 4 bases at V and 1 base at J, with 12 bases in the middle. This CDR3 is 15 amino acids long. CDR3 amino acids: CASSWGSGGTDTQYF. Written as DNA, the CDR3 is TGTGCCAGCAGTTGGGGCTCGGGCGGCACAGATACGCAGTATTTT.